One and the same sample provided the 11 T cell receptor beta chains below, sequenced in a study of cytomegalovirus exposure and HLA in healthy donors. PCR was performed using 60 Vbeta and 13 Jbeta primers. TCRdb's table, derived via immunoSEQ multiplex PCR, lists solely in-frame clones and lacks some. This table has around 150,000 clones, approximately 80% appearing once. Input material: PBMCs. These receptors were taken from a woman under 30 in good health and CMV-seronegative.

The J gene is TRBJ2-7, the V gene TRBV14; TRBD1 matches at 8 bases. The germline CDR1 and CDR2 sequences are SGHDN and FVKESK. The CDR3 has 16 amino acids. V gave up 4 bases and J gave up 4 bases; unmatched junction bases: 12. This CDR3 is CASSRNTGGRTYEQYF. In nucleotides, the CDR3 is TGTGCCAGCAGCCGAAATACAGGGGGGAGGACATACGAGCAGTACTTC.

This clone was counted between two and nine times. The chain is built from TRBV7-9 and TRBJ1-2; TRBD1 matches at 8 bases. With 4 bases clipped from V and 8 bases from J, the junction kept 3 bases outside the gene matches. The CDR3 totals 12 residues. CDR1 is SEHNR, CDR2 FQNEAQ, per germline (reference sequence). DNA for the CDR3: TGTGCCAGCAGCTGGACAGGGAAGGGCTACACCTTC. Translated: CASSWTGKGYTF.

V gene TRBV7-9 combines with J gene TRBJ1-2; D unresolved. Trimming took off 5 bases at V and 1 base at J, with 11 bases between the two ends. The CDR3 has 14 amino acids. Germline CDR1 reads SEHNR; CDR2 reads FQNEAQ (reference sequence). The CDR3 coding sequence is TGTGCCAGCAGCCCACCTAATGTTAACTATGGCTACACCTTC. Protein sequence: CASSPPNVNYGYTF.

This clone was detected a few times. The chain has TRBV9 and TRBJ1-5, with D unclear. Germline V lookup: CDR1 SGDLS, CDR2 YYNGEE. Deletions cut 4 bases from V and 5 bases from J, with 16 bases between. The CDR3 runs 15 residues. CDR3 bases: TGTGCCAGCAGCCCAGGAGGGTTGACGGATCAGCCCCAGCATTTT. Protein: CASSPGGLTDQPQHF.

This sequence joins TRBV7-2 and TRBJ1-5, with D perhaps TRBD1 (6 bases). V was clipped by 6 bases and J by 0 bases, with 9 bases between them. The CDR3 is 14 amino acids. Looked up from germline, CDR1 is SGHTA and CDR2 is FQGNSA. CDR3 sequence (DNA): TGTGCCAGCAGAAAGGACAGTAGCAATCAGCCCCAGCATTTT. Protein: CASRKDSSNQPQHF. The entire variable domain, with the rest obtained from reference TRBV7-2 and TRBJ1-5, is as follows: GAGVSQSPSNKVTEKGKDVELRCDPISGHTALYWYRQSLGQGLEFLIYFQGNSAPDKSGLPSDRFSAERTGGSVSTLTIQRTQQEDSAVYLCASRKDSSNQPQHFGDGTRLSIL.

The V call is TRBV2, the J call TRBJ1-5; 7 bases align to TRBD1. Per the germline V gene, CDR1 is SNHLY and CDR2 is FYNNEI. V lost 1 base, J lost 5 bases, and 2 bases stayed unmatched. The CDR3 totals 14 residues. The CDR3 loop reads CASSEEGGYQPQHF. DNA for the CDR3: TGTGCCAGCAGTGAAGAAGGGGGCTATCAGCCCCAGCATTTT.

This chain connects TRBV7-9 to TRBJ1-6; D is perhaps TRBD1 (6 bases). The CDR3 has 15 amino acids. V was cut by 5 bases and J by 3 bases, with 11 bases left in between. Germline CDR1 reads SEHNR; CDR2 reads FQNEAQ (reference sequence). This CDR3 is CASSTGQLYNSPLHF. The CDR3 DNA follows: TGTGCCAGCAGCACCGGACAGCTCTATAATTCACCCCTCCACTTT.

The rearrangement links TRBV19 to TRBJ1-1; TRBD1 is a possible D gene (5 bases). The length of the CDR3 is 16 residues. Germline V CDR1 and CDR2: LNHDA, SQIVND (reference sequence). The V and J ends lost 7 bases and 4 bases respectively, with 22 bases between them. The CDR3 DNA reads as TGTGCCAGTAACCGGCGGGGAACGGGTGGGACCACTGAAGCTTTCTTT. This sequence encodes CASNRRGTGGTTEAFF.

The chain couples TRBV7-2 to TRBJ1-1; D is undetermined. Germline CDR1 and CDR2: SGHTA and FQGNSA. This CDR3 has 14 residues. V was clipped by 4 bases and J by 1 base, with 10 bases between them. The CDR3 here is CASSSGRENTEAFF. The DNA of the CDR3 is TGTGCCAGCAGCTCCGGACGGGAGAACACTGAAGCTTTCTTT.

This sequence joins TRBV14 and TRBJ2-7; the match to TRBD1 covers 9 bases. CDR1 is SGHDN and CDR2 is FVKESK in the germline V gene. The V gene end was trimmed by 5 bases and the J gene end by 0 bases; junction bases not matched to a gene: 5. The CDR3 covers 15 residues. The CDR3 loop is CASSWTGANSYEQYF. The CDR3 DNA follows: TGTGCCAGCAGCTGGACAGGGGCAAACTCCTACGAGCAGTACTTC.

The CDR3 reads CASSSGTGWNEQFF. CDR3 coding DNA: TGTGCCAGCAGCTCCGGGACAGGGTGGAATGAGCAGTTCTTC. The rearrangement uses TRBV6-5 and TRBJ2-1; 9 nucleotides align to TRBD1. Germline V lookup: CDR1 MNHEY, CDR2 SVGAGI. The CDR3 totals 14 residues. Trimming at V came to 6 bases and at J to 7 bases, leaving 7 bases not matched to a gene.